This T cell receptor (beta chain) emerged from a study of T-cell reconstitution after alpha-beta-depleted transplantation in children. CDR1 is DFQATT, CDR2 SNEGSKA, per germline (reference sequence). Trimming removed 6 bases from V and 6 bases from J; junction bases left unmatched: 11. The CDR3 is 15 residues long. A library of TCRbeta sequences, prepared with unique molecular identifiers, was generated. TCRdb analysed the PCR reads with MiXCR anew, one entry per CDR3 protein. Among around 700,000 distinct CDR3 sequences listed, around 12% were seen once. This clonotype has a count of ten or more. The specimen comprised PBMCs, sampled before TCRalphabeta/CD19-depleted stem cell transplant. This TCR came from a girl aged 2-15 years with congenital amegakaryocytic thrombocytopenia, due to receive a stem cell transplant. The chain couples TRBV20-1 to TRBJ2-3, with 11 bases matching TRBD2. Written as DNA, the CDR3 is TGCAGTGCAACCGGGACTAGCGGACTAGCGGATACGCAGTATTTT. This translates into CSATGTSGLADTQYF.